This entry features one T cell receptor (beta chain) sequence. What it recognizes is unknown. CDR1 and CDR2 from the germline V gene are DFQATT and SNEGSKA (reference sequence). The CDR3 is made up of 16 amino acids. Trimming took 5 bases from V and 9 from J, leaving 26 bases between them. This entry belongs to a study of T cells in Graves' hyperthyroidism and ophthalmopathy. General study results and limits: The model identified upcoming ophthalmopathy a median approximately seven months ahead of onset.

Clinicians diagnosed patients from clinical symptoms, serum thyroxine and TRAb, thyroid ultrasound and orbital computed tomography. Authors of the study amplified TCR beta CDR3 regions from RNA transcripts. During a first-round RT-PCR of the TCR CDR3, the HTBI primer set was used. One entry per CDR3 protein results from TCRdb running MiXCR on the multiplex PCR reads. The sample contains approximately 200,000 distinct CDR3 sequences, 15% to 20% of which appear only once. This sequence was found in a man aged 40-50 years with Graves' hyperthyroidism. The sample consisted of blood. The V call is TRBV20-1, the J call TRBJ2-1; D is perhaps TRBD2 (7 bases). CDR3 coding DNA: TGCAGTGCTCTGCCCAGTAGGGGGGGGCAGACGGGTGAGCAGTTCTTC. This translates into CSALPSRGGQTGEQFF.